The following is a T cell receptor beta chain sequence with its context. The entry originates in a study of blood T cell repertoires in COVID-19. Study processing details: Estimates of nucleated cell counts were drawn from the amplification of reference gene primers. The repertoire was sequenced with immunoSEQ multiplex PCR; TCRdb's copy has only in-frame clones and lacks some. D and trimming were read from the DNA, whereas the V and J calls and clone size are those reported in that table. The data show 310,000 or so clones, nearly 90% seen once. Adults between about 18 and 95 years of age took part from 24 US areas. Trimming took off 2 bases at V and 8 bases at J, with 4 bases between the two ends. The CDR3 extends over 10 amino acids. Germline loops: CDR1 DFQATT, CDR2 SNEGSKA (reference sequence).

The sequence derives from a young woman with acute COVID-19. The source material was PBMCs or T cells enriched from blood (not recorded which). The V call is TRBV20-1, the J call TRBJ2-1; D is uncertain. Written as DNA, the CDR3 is TGCAGTGCTAGACGAGATGAGCAGTTCTTC. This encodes CSARRDEQFF.